This entry is about one T cell receptor (beta chain). Its antigen is currently unknown. Only in-frame clones appear in the TCRdb table, and some are missing; sequencing was by immunoSEQ multiplex PCR. This sample has 50,000 or so clones; 85% to 95% occur once, and the top ten carry about 7.8%. The data were obtained in a study of cytomegalovirus exposure and HLA in healthy donors. Whole-study results and caveats: The authors listed 164 TCR beta chains as cytomegalovirus-associated. Subsequent analysis found a tendency for first-cohort TCR clusters to co-occur within the 120 or so validation repertoires. Per published reports, the classifier diagnosed cytomegalovirus status with high specificity and sensitivity.

V lost 3 bases to trimming and J lost 4 bases; unmatched junction nucleotides: 12. Germline CDR1 reads PRHDT; CDR2 reads FYEKMQ (reference sequence). CDR3 size: 17 residues. The V call is TRBV13, the J call TRBJ1-1; 9 bases agree with TRBD1. This TCR derives from a woman in her late teens or twenties in good health and CMV-seropositive. Source material: PBMCs. The CDR3 loop is CASSLGQGLVSGTEAFF. CDR3 nucleotide sequence: TGTGCCAGCAGCTTGGGACAGGGTTTAGTTTCGGGCACTGAAGCTTTCTTT.